The clone carrying this T cell receptor (beta chain) was seen only a few times. Its antigen is not known. 5'RACE, which relied on constant-segment primers, yielded TCR alpha and TCR beta cDNA libraries carrying sample barcodes and UMIs. Using its own MiXCR run on the 5' RACE reads, TCRdb lists one record per CDR3 protein. The sample comprises about 410,000 distinct CDR3 sequences, about a sixth of which are singletons, and around a fifth rests with the top ten. This entry comes from a study of T-cell memory formation after mild COVID-19. V lost 0 bases to trimming and J lost 1 base, with 9 bases between them. Germline lookup yields CDR1 MNHEY and CDR2 SVGEGT. The CDR3 totals 15 residues. Study-wide points: Second-wave clones that peaked on day 37 lacked confirmed SARS-CoV-2 specificity. The study found balanced CD4/CD8 in clones contracting day 15 to 85 and a CD4+ lean in later expanders.

The V gene is TRBV6-2 or TRBV6-3, the J gene TRBJ2-5; D remains unclear. Sequencing used PBMCs or a T cell subset sorted from them (not recorded which). The receptor was isolated from a man aged 18 to 29 who had mild COVID-19 (a few samples of this study predate the infection). Cell type and time point are not known. DNA for the CDR3: TGTGCCAGCAGTTACTCGCCACAGTCCCAAGAGACCCAGTACTTC. Amino acid sequence: CASSYSPQSQETQYF.